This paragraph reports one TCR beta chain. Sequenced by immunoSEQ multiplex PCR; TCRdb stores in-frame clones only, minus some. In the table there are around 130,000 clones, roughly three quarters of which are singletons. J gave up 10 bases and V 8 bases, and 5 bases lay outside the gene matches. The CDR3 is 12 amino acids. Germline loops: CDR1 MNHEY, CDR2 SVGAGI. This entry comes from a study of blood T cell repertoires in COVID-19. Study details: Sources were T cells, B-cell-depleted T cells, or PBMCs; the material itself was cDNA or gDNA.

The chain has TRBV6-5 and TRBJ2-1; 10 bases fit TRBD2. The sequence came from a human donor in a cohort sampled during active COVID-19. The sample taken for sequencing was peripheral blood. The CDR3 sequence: CASLAGAREQFF. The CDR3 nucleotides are TGTGCCAGCCTAGCGGGAGCGCGCGAGCAGTTCTTC.